This note documents a single TCR beta chain sequence. The CDR3 is 13 residues long. Germline V gives CDR1 SGHAT, CDR2 FQNNGV. With 3 bases removed from V and 4 bases from J, the gap between germline ends came to 9 bases. TCRdb reanalysed the 5' RACE reads using MiXCR and keeps one entry per CDR3 protein. The data show over 250,000 distinct CDR3 sequences, with over 3.5% seen just once and around 23% held by the top ten. The sample comes from a study of T cells after yellow fever vaccination. Across the study: The SMART-Seq v4 Ultra Low Input method served to prepare the low-cell-number fractions.

The J gene is TRBJ2-5, the V gene TRBV11-2; tentative D call: TRBD2 (6 bases). The clonotype comes from a man younger than 30 who received the YFV17D yellow fever vaccine. The sample here was PBMCs, taken 5 days after the yellow fever booster vaccination. The CDR3 loop reads CASSFGRGETQYF. The CDR3 DNA reads TGTGCCAGCAGCTTTGGGCGGGGAGAGACCCAGTACTTC. The full variable domain, in which reference TRBV11-2 and TRBJ2-5 provide the parts outside the CDR3, is EAGVAQSPRYKIIEKRQSVAFWCNPISGHATLYWYQQILGQGPKLLIQFQNNGVVDDSQLPKDRFSAERLKGVDSTLKIQPAKLEDSAVYLCASSFGRGETQYFGPGTRLLVL.